The sequence of this T cell receptor beta chain was determined in a study of blood T cell repertoires in COVID-19. The wider study: T cells, B-cell-depleted T cells, or PBMCs provided the cDNA or gDNA that served as material.

Produced via immunoSEQ multiplex PCR; TCRdb's table is partial and in-frame only. The sample holds approximately 480,000 clones, about 90% seen once. Germline loops: CDR1 SNHLY, CDR2 FYNNEI. Trimming took off 6 bases at V and 0 bases at J, with 8 bases between the two ends. The CDR3 has 13 residues. Sequenced input: PBMCs or T cells enriched from blood (not recorded which). The sequence derives from a woman under 30 who had recovered from COVID-19. This chain connects TRBV2 to TRBJ1-1, with D unresolved. The CDR3, as DNA: TGTGCCAGCAGGGTAGAGGTGAACACTGAAGCTTTCTTT. It codes for CASRVEVNTEAFF.